This TCR beta chain stems from a study of graft-versus-host responses after intestinal transplantation. Study results and limitations: Recipient bone marrow held GvH clones, some seen earlier in ileum or blood.

V lost 1 base, J lost 8 bases, and 27 bases lay in between. The CDR3 runs to 18 residues. The germline CDR1 and CDR2 sequences are SGHAT and FQNNGV. Using immunoSEQ multiplex PCR, the repertoire was profiled, and TCRdb retains in-frame clones only, with some absent. Among 77,000 or so clones listed, around 92% were seen once. This clone showed up just once. The antigen is not known. This clonotype originated in a human patient who received an intestinal transplant, so some T cells may come from the graft donor. The chain uses TRBV11-2 and TRBJ2-7; the D gene could be TRBD1 or TRBD2 (5 bases each). The sequences come from PBMCs, collected 98 days after intestinal transplantation. The CDR3 coding sequence is TGTGCCAGCAGCTTAGTGTGGGACCCCACAAGGGCCCTTGTCAAGCAGTACTTC. This translates into CASSLVWDPTRALVKQYF.